The clone carrying this T cell receptor (beta chain) has at least ten counts. The sample originates from a study of low-dose radiotherapy and immunotherapy resistance in tumors. Study summary: For Cohort 1, fractions of 0.5 Gy were given every 2 weeks, reaching 6.5 Gy overall. Members of Cohort 2 were treated with 1 Gy per fraction every two weeks; their total was 13 Gy over 26 weeks.

Germline-derived CDR1 and CDR2 are SNHLY and FYNNEI. V was clipped by 0 bases and J by 3 bases; unmatched bases: 14. CDR3 length equals 19 residues. Primers used for first-strand cDNA, a TRAV- and TRBV-specific set, covered both alpha and beta chains. Amplification of TCRs used a constant-region primer and V-primer adapter for 15 to 25 PCR cycles. Isolated mRNA underwent amplification via in vitro transcription. TCRdb fed the reads into MiXCR, producing one record per CDR3 protein. Among around 68,000 distinct CDR3 sequences listed, 26% were seen once. Time point defined: before trial treatment. Sequencing used PBMCs, obtained before treatment. This chain joins TRBV2 and TRBJ2-1; 7 bases align to TRBD2. This clonotype was obtained from a male donor with rectosigmoid adenocarcinoma. The CDR3 here is CASSEAFPASGGYYNEQFF. As DNA, the CDR3 is TGTGCCAGCAGTGAAGCTTTTCCGGCTAGCGGAGGCTACTACAATGAGCAGTTCTTC. Full variable domain (missing parts from reference TRBV2 and TRBJ2-1): EPEVTQTPSHQVTQMGQEVILRCVPISNHLYFYWYRQILGQKVEFLVSFYNNEISEKSEIFDDQFSVERPDGSNFTLKIRSTKLEDSAMYFCASSEAFPASGGYYNEQFFGPGTRLTVL.